The 2 T cell receptor beta chains reported below all come from one sample, sequenced in a study of OX40 agonist ivuxolimab in advanced cancers. Method: immunoSEQ multiplex PCR; TCRdb's copy keeps in-frame clones and lacks some. The sample lists some 35,000 clones; approximately 80% were seen once. Here the sequenced sample was CD4+ or CD8+ T cells sorted from blood, taken in a trial of the OX40 agonist ivuxolimab. The receptors stem from an adult with an advanced solid tumor such as melanoma, head and neck, liver or kidney cancer.

This chain connects TRBV7-3 to TRBJ2-2; 8 nucleotides align to TRBD1. V lost 4 bases to trimming and J lost 5 bases; unmatched junction nucleotides: 12. This CDR3 region has 17 residues. Germline V CDR1 and CDR2: SGHTA, FQGTGA. The CDR3 here is CASSYAARGQRTGELFF. The DNA for the CDR3 is TGTGCCAGCAGCTACGCGGCCAGGGGGCAAAGGACCGGGGAGCTGTTTTTT.

The rearrangement links TRBV27 to TRBJ2-7; 9 nucleotides line up with TRBD1. The CDR3 runs 14 residues. Germline CDR1 MNHEY, CDR2 SMNVEV (reference sequence). The junction had 8 bases not matched to a gene; V was cut back by 6 bases and J by 5 bases. The CDR3 nucleotides are TGTGCCAGCAGGCCGGGACAGGGCCAACACGAGCAGTACTTC. Its translation is CASRPGQGQHEQYF.